These 21 T cell receptor beta chains were all obtained from the same sample, sequenced in a study of blood T cells in healthy people across ages. Next came a second PCR, run for roughly 7 to 12 cycles, which used a sample-barcoded 5' primer along with a J-beta primer mix. TCRdb used MiXCR to reprocess the 5' RACE reads, holding one entry per CDR3 protein. Of about 630,000 distinct CDR3 sequences detected, under 25% appear once; the ten largest clones hold 3.6%. Sample: blood. The receptors shown here come from a man between 65 and 85 years old in good health.

In its sample, this clonotype was seen a few times. This chain joins TRBV5-1 and TRBJ2-3; possibly TRBD2 for D (6 bases). The germline CDR1 and CDR2 sequences are SGHRS and YFSETQ. The germline V and J ends were trimmed by 4 bases and 2 bases, with 14 bases remaining between them. CDR3 length equals 15 residues. CDR3 region: CASSRPGGDTDTQYF. Written as DNA, the CDR3 is TGCGCCAGCAGCAGGCCCGGGGGAGACACAGATACGCAGTATTTT.

A few counts support this clonotype. The chain combines TRBV20-1 with TRBJ2-7, with 9 bases aligning to TRBD1. The CDR3 is 14 residues long. The junction had 5 bases not matched to a gene; V was cut back by 0 bases and J by 5 bases. Germline values: CDR1 DFQATT, CDR2 SNEGSKA (reference sequence). CDR3 amino acids: CSARESQGADEQYF. In DNA form, the CDR3 reads TGCAGTGCTAGAGAGTCACAGGGGGCCGACGAGCAGTACTTC.

CDR3 residues: CASSLPVHGGANVLTF. The CDR3 DNA reads as TGTGCCAGCAGTTTACCGGTACATGGGGGGGCCAACGTCCTGACTTTC. This sequence joins TRBV28 and TRBJ2-6; no definite D call. Trimming shortened V by 2 bases and J by 4 bases, and 12 bases separated the two germline ends. Germline CDR1 MDHEN, CDR2 SYDVKM. The CDR3 totals 16 residues.

In this sample, this clonotype turned up a few times. V usage is TRBV20-1 and J usage is TRBJ2-3; 7 nucleotides agree with TRBD2. CDR3 size: 16 residues. The trim removed 5 bases at V and 0 bases at J, leaving 11 bases unmatched. Germline V CDR1 and CDR2: DFQATT, SNEGSKA (reference sequence). The CDR3 reads CSARTLLAQSTDTQYF. In nucleotides, the CDR3 is TGCAGTGCTCGAACCCTACTAGCGCAAAGCACAGATACGCAGTATTTT.

CDR3 DNA: TGTGCCAGCTCACCAAAGGCCGGGGAGCTGTTTTTT. The encoded protein is CASSPKAGELFF. The V and J genes are TRBV18 and TRBJ2-2; no clear D gene. Between the trimmed V and J ends, which lost 2 bases and 6 bases, there was a span of 4 bases. The germline V gene has CDR1 KGHSH and CDR2 LQKENI. CDR3 length: 12 amino acids.

The sample holds many counts of this clonotype. V gene TRBV7-9 combines with J gene TRBJ2-7; tentatively, D is TRBD1 (6 bases). The CDR3 extends over 16 amino acids. Trimming pared 5 bases from V and 2 bases from J, leaving 19 bases between. CDR1 and CDR2 (germline): SEHNR, FQNEAQ (reference sequence). Here the CDR3 DNA reads TGTGCCAGCAGCACCTCCAACAGGGACCCGACCTACGAGCAGTACTTC. Amino acid sequence: CASSTSNRDPTYEQYF.

In its sample, this clonotype was seen a few times. V gene TRBV2 combines with J gene TRBJ1-2; possible D gene TRBD1, 5 bases. The CDR3 has 13 residues. Germline assignment: CDR1 SNHLY and CDR2 FYNNEI. Trimming removed 6 bases from V and 0 bases from J, with 8 bases in between. The CDR3 loop is CASRGLTNYGYTF. In DNA form, the CDR3 reads TGTGCCAGCAGGGGGCTAACTAACTATGGCTACACCTTC.

This clonotype was seen only a few times. The rearrangement uses TRBV6-6 and TRBJ2-2; tentatively, D is TRBD1 (5 bases). From germline, CDR1 is MNHNY and CDR2 SVGAGI (reference sequence). This CDR3 comprises 14 residues. V was shortened by 10 bases and J by 3 bases, with 15 bases between the two germline ends. The CDR3 here is CATTWGVDTGELFF. CDR3 in DNA: TGTGCCACCACCTGGGGCGTCGACACCGGGGAGCTGTTTTTT.

V and J are TRBV5-1 and TRBJ1-4; 10 bases fit TRBD1. This CDR3 has 14 residues. With 6 bases clipped from V and 7 bases from J, the junction kept 6 bases outside the gene matches. The V gene's germline CDR1 is SGHRS and CDR2 YFSETQ. Written as DNA, the CDR3 is TGCGCCAGCAAAAGGGGGACAGGGGCTGAAAAACTGTTTTTT. Its protein product is CASKRGTGAEKLFF.

The chain couples TRBV5-1 to TRBJ2-1, with D perhaps being TRBD1 or TRBD2 (5 bases each). The germline V and J ends were trimmed by 4 bases and 4 bases, with 18 bases remaining between them. Per the germline V gene, CDR1 is SGHRS and CDR2 is YFSETQ. CDR3 length equals 16 residues. CDR3: CASSREGRARYNEQFF. In nucleotides, the CDR3 is TGCGCCAGCAGCAGAGAGGGCAGGGCAAGATACAATGAGCAGTTCTTC.

Worth noting for this clonotype: Given the absence of the conserved phenylalanine or tryptophan at the CDR3 end, a read error is likely. The chain uses TRBV28 and TRBJ1-2; TRBD1 agrees at 11 bases. CDR3 size: 15 residues. Germline-derived CDR1 and CDR2 are MDHEN and SYDVKM. V dropped 4 bases and J dropped 8; count of bases not matched to a gene: 9. The CDR3 region has the DNA TGTGCCAGCAGTTCTGGACAGGGGGCACTAGAAGGCTACACCCTC. Translating it yields CASSSGQGALEGYTL.

The J gene is TRBJ2-1, the V gene TRBV21-1; TRBD2 was called by the table and not checked on the DNA. TRBV21-1 is described as a pseudogene. The CDR3 spans 18 residues. Here the CDR3 reads CASSKVTRGRGSYNEQFF. CDR3 nucleotides: TGTGCCAGCAGCAAAGTGACCCGCGGGAGGGGTTCCTACAATGAGCAGTTCTTC.

The chain recombines TRBV3-1 with TRBJ1-1; maybe TRBD1 (6 bases). Germline V lookup: CDR1 LGHDT, CDR2 YNNKEL (reference sequence). The CDR3 runs 15 residues. V was shortened by 1 base and J by 4 bases, with 13 bases between the two germline ends. CDR3 residues: CASSQGGAGGTEAFF. In DNA form, the CDR3 reads TGTGCCAGCAGCCAAGGGGGGGCGGGGGGCACTGAAGCTTTCTTT.

This clonotype was observed a handful of times. This sequence joins TRBV20-1 and TRBJ2-3; TRBD2 matches at 11 bases. The CDR3 totals 17 residues. The ends lost 1 base at V and 0 bases at J; junction bases unmatched: 6. Germline V gene data show CDR1 as DFQATT and CDR2 as SNEGSKA (reference sequence). This chain's CDR3 is CSARGLAGISSTDTQYF. The CDR3 DNA sequence: TGCAGTGCTAGAGGACTAGCGGGAATCTCTAGCACAGATACGCAGTATTTT.

V usage is TRBV28 and J usage is TRBJ1-5; D is undetermined. The CDR3 totals 14 residues. Germline-derived CDR1 and CDR2 are MDHEN and SYDVKM. Trimming took off 2 bases at V and 4 bases at J, with 9 bases between the two ends. For the CDR3, the DNA is TGTGCCAGCAGTTTAAATGGTTTTAATCAGCCCCAGCATTTT. As protein: CASSLNGFNQPQHF.

The genes are TRBV12-3 or TRBV12-4 and TRBJ2-3, with TRBD1 identical over 10 bases. With 4 bases clipped from V and 4 bases from J, the junction kept 8 bases outside the gene matches. CDR3 length: 16 amino acids. CDR3 protein: CASSSAGTGVSDTQYF. The CDR3 DNA sequence: TGTGCCAGCAGTTCCGCGGGGACAGGGGTGTCAGATACGCAGTATTTT.

This clonotype occurred a few times. The CDR3 sequence: CSAVGLAGVKHTDTQYF. DNA for the CDR3: TGCAGTGCTGTTGGACTAGCGGGAGTGAAACACACAGATACGCAGTATTTT. The rearrangement joins TRBV20-1 to TRBJ2-3; 13 bases match TRBD2. Germline-derived CDR1 and CDR2 are DFQATT and SNEGSKA (reference sequence). CDR3 length: 17 residues. Trimming cost V 5 bases and J 2 bases; bases outside gene matches: 10.

The genes are TRBV20-1 and TRBJ2-1; 14 nucleotides agree with TRBD2. CDR3 length equals 14 residues. Germline assignment: CDR1 DFQATT and CDR2 SNEGSKA (reference sequence). With V trimmed by 5 bases and J by 7 bases, 4 bases remained unmatched. The CDR3 DNA reads TGCAGTGCTGTGGGACTAGCGGGAGCTAATGAGCAGTTCTTC. Amino acids: CSAVGLAGANEQFF.

The chain recombines TRBV6-1 with TRBJ2-5; D call uncertain. The end of the DNA is better explained by TRBJ2-7, so the J call may be wrong. The CDR3 sequence is 14 residues long. From germline, CDR1 is MNHNS and CDR2 SASEGT. This chain's CDR3 is CASSEGHITYEQYF. The CDR3 bases are TGTGCCAGCAGTGAAGGCCACATTACCTACGAGCAGTACTTC.

This clonotype came up a few times. The rearrangement joins TRBV20-1 to TRBJ1-1; 7 bases fit TRBD1. The J segment lost 1 base and the V segment lost 5 bases, leaving 7 bases of the junction unmatched. The CDR3 sequence is 14 residues long. From germline, CDR1 is DFQATT and CDR2 SNEGSKA (reference sequence). In DNA, the CDR3 is TGCAGTGCTGTCACAGGGGTTCGGAACACTGAAGCTTTCTTT. Translating it yields CSAVTGVRNTEAFF.

This clonotype has ten or more counts. The rearrangement joins TRBV2 to TRBJ2-2; D tentatively fits TRBD1 or TRBD2 (5 bases each). The CDR3 extends over 14 amino acids. Germline V gene data show CDR1 as SNHLY and CDR2 as FYNNEI. V shed 4 bases and J shed 2 bases, with 8 bases lying between them. In DNA, the CDR3 is TGTGCCAGCAGTGGGGACCCTAACACCGGGGAGCTGTTTTTT. It codes for CASSGDPNTGELFF.